This TCR beta chain was profiled in a study of blood T cell repertoires in COVID-19. Study details: Spain, Italy and the United States supplied samples that represented acute and convalescent COVID-19. PBMCs, B-cell-depleted T cells, or T cells were the source of the cDNA or gDNA that made up the material.

V was cut by 6 bases and J by 2 bases, with 11 bases left in between. This CDR3 region has 14 residues. CDR1 SGHRS and CDR2 YFSETQ come from the germline V gene. TCRdb's table, derived via immunoSEQ multiplex PCR, lists solely in-frame clones and lacks some. Here the sample spans 390,000 or so clones, 90% being singletons. The receptor was isolated from a man younger than 35 with active or convalescent COVID-19. The sequencing sample was made of peripheral blood. The rearrangement joins TRBV5-1 to TRBJ2-2; a possible D gene is TRBD2 (6 bases). The CDR3 bases are TGCGCCAGCACCCCCGGGACTAACACCGGGGAGCTGTTTTTT. It yields the protein CASTPGTNTGELFF.